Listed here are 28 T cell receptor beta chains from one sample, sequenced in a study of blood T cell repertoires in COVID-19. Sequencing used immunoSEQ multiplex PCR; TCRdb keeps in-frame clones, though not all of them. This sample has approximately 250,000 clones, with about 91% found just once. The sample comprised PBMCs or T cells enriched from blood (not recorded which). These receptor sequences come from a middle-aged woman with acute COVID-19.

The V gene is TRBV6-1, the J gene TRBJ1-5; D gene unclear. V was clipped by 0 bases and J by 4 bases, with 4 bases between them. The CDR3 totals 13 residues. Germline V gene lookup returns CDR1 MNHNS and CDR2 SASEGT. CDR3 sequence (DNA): TGTGCCAGCAGTGAAGCTATTAATCAGCCCCAGCATTTT. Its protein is CASSEAINQPQHF.

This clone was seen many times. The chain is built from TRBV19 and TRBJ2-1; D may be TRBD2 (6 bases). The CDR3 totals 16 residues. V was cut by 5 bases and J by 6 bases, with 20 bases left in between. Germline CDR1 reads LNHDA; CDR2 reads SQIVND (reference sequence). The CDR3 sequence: CASSPSAGRSANEQFF. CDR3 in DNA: TGTGCCAGTAGTCCATCGGCGGGGAGGTCTGCCAATGAGCAGTTCTTC.

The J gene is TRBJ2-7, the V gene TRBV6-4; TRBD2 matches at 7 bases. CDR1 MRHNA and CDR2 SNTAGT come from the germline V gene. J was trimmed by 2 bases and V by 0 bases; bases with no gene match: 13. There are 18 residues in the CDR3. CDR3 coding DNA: TGTGCCAGCAGTGACTCGATTTCCGCCCCGGGGGGTCCCTACGAGCAGTACTTC. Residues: CASSDSISAPGGPYEQYF.

The CDR3 sequence: CASSPPGYEQFF. The DNA for the CDR3 is TGTGCCAGCAGCCCTCCAGGCTATGAGCAGTTCTTC. The V gene is TRBV27, the J gene TRBJ2-1; no definite D call. The CDR3 spans 12 residues. V lost 6 bases, J lost 8 bases, and 11 bases lay in between. Per the germline V gene, CDR1 is MNHEY and CDR2 is SMNVEV (reference sequence).

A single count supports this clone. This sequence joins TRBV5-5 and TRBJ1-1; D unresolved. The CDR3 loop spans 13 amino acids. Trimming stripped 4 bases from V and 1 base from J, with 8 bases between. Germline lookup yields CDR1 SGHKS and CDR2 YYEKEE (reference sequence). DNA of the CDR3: TGTGCCAGCAGCGCCACAGCGAACACTGAAGCTTTCTTT. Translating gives CASSATANTEAFF.

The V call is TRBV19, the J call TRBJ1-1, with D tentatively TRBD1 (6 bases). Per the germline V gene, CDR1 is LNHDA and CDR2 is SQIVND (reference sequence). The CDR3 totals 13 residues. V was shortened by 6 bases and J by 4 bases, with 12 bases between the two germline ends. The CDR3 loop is CASSPLGATEAFF. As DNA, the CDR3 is TGTGCCAGTAGCCCCCTGGGGGCCACTGAAGCTTTCTTT.

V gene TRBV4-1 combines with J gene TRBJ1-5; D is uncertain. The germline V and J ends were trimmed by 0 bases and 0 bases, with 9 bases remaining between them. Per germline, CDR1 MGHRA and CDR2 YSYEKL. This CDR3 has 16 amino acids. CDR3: CASSQDLTTSNQPQHF. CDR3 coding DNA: TGCGCCAGCAGCCAAGATCTAACCACTAGCAATCAGCCCCAGCATTTT.

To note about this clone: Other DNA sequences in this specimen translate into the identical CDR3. The CDR3 coding sequence is TGCGCCAGCAGCCAAGATTCAGGGAGCACAGATACGCAGTATTTT. Encoded protein: CASSQDSGSTDTQYF. The chain recombines TRBV4-3 with TRBJ2-3, with D tentatively TRBD1 (5 bases). Trimming took 0 bases from V and 0 from J, leaving 7 bases between them. Germline CDR1 LGHNA, CDR2 YSLEER. CDR3 length: 15 residues.

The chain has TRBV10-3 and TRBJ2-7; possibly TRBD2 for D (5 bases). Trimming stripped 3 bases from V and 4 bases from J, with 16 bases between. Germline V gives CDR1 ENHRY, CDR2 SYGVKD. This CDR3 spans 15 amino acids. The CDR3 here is CAISDPGESGYEQYF. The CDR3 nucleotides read TGTGCCATCAGTGACCCTGGGGAGTCGGGTTACGAGCAGTACTTC.

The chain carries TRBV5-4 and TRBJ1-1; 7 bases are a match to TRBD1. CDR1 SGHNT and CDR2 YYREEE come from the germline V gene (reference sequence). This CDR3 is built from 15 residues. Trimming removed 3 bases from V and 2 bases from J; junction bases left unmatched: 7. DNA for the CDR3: TGTGCCAGCAGCTCAAACAGGGGCCTTAACACTGAAGCTTTCTTT. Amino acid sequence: CASSSNRGLNTEAFF.

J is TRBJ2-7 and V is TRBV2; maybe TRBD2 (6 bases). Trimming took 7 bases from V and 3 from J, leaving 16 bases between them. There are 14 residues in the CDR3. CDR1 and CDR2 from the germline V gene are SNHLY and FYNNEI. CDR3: CASILGRTNYEQYF. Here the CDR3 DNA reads TGTGCCAGCATCTTGGGACGGACTAACTACGAGCAGTACTTC.

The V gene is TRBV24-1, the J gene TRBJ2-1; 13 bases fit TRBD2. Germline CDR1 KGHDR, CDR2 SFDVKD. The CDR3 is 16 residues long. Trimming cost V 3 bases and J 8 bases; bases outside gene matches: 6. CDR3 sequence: CATSDPGLAGRDEQFF. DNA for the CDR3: TGTGCCACCAGTGATCCGGGACTAGCGGGAAGGGATGAGCAGTTCTTC.

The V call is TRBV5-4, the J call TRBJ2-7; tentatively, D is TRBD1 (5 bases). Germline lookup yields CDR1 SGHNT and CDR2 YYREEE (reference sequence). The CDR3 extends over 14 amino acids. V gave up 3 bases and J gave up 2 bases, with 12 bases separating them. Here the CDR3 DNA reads TGTGCCAGCAGCTCCCCAGGGTCGGCCTACGAGCAGTACTTC. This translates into CASSSPGSAYEQYF.

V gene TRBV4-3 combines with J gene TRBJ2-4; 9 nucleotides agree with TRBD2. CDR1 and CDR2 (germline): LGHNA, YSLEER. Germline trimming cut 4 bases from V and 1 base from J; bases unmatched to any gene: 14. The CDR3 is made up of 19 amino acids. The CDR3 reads CASSLTPPSGEPAKNIQYF. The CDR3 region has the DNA TGCGCCAGCAGCCTAACTCCCCCTAGCGGGGAGCCGGCCAAAAACATTCAGTACTTC.

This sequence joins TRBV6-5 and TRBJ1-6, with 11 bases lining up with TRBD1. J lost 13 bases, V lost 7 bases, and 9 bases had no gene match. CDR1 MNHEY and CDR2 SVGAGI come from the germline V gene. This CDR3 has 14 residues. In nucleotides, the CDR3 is TGTGCCAGCAATCAGGACAGGGGGCCTTGGCCCCTCCACTTT. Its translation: CASNQDRGPWPLHF.

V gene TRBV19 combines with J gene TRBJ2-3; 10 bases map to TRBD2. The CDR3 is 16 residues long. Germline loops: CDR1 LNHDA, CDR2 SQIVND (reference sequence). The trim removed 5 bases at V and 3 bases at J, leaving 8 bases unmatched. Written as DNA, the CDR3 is TGTGCCAGTAGTCCCGCGGGACTAGCGCTTACAGATACGCAGTATTTT. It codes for CASSPAGLALTDTQYF.

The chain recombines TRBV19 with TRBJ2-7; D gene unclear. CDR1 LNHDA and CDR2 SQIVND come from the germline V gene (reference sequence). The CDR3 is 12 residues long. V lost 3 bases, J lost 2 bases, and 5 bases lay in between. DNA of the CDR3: TGTGCCAGTAGTATGCCAGCCTACGAGCAGTACTTC. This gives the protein CASSMPAYEQYF.

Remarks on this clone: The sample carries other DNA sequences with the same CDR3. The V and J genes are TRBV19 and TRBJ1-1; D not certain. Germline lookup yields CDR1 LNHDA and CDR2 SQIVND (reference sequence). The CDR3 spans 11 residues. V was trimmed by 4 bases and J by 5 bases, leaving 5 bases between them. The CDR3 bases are TGTGCCAGTAGTACTGAGACTGAAGCTTTCTTT. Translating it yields CASSTETEAFF.

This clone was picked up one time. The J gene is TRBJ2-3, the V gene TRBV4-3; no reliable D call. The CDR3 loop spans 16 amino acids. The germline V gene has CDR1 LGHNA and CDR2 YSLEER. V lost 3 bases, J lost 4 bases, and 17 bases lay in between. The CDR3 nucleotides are TGCGCCAGCAGCCACGCATTTATTAAGGCGGCAGATACGCAGTATTTT. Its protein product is CASSHAFIKAADTQYF.

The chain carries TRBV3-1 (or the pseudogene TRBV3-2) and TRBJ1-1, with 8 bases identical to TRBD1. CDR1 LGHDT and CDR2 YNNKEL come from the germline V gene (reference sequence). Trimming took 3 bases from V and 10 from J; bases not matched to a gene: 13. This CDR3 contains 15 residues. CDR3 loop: CASSHDTRQGALAFF. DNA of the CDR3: TGTGCCAGCAGCCACGATACCCGTCAGGGGGCTTTAGCTTTCTTT.

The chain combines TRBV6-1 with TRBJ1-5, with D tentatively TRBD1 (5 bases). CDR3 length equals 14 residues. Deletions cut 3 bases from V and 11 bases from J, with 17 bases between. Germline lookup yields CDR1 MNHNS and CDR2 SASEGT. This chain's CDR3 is CASSEGQKLISQHF. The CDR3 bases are TGTGCCAGCAGTGAGGGGCAGAAATTAATATCCCAGCATTTT.

CDR3 amino acids: CASSLGWGRAGGNTIYF. The CDR3 bases are TGTGCCAGCAGCTTGGGGTGGGGCCGGGCAGGCGGAAACACCATATATTTT. J is TRBJ1-3 and V is TRBV5-6, with D possibly TRBD1 on 5 matching bases. V lost 0 bases, J lost 4 bases, and 17 bases lay in between. The CDR3 sequence is 17 residues long. Per germline, CDR1 SGHDT and CDR2 YYEEEE.

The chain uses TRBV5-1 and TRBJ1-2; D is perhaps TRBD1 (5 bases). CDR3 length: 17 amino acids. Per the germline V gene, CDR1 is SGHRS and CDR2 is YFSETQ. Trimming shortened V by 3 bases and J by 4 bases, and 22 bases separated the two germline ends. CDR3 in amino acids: CASSSQGSTVPGYGYTF. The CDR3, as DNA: TGCGCCAGCAGCTCTCAGGGTTCGACCGTCCCGGGCTATGGCTACACCTTC.

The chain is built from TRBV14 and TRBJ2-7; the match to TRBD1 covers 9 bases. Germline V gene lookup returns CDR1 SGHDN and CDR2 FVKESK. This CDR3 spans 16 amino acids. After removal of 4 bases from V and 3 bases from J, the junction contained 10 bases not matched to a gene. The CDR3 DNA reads TGTGCCAGCAGCCGGAGAGGGGGGACAGGGTTCTACGAGCAGTACTTC. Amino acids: CASSRRGGTGFYEQYF.

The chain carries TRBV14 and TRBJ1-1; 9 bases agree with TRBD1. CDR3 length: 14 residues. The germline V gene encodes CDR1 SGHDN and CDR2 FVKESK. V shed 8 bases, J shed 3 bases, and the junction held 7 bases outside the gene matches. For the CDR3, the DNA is TGTGCCAGCCGAATACAGGGGGCATACACTGAAGCTTTCTTT. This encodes CASRIQGAYTEAFF. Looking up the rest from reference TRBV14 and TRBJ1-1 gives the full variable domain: EAGVTQFPSHSVIEKGQTVTLRCDPISGHDNLYWYRRVMGKEIKFLLHFVKESKQDESGMPNNRFLAERTGGTYSTLKVQPAELEDSGVYFCASRIQGAYTEAFFGQGTRLTVV.

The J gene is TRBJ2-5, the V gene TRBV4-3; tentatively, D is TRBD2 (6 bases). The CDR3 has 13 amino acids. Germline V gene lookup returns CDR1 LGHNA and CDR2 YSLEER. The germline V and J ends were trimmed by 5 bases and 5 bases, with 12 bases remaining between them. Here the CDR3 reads CASSRAAGETQYF. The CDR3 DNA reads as TGCGCCAGCAGCAGGGCCGCGGGGGAGACCCAGTACTTC.

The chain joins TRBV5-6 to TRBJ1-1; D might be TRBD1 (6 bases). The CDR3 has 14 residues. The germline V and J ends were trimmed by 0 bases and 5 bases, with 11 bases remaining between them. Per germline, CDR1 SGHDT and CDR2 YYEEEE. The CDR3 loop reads CASSLGGPRTEAFF. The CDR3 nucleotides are TGTGCCAGCAGCTTGGGGGGGCCGAGAACTGAAGCTTTCTTT.

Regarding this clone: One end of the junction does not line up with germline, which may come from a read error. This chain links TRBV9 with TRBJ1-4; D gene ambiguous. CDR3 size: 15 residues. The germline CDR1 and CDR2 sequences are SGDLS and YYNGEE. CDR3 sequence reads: CASSVRLGEAEKLFF. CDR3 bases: TGCGCCAGCAGCGTACGACTCGGAGAGGCTGAAAAACTGTTTTTT.